This T cell receptor beta chain emerged from a study of sequential checkpoint blockade in melanoma. This sample's treatment: randomized to nivolumab then ipilimumab (arm A) or the reverse (arm B). Method: immunoSEQ multiplex PCR; TCRdb's copy keeps in-frame clones and lacks some. The sample includes fewer than 40,000 clones, about 88% of them seen just once. Germline CDR1 and CDR2: SGDLS and YYNGEE. Trimming cost V 0 bases and J 8 bases; bases outside gene matches: 4. The CDR3 is 14 residues long. The gene calls are TRBV9 and TRBJ2-1; 8 bases line up with TRBD2. This receptor was obtained from a human donor with melanoma. Source: CD8+ T cells sorted from blood (inferred from file names), taken from a patient given nivolumab and ipilimumab in sequence. The CDR3 loop is CASSVAGGPYEQFF. CDR3 nucleotides: TGTGCCAGCAGCGTAGCGGGGGGGCCCTATGAGCAGTTCTTC.